Listed below are T cell receptor beta chains from one sample, sequenced in a study of blood T cell repertoires in COVID-19. Some clones are missing from TCRdb's copy, which holds only in-frame ones; the method was immunoSEQ multiplex PCR. The sample consists of 150,000 or so clones, approximately 80% of them appearing once. The source material was peripheral blood. The receptors here all came from a man aged 55-75 years with acute or convalescent COVID-19. CDR3s include the opening cysteine and the closing phenylalanine or tryptophan. The D gene is left open where the match is weak. Size tells how often a clone was seen (once, few, many) or the class of an expanded clone, and some rows leave it out.

size | J | V | D | DNA | CDR3
. | TRBJ1-2 | TRBV10-3 | . | TGTGCCATCACCACAGGGATGTTGTCCTCGGGCTACACCTTC | CAITTGMLSSGYTF
. | TRBJ2-7 | TRBV6-5 | TRBD2 | TGTGCCAGCCACCAACTAGCGGGGGGGGAGCAGTACTTC | CASHQLAGGEQYF
. | TRBJ1-3 | TRBV25-1 | . | TGTGCCAGCAGTGAATCCAGGGTCTCAGGAAACACCATATATTTT | CASSESRVSGNTIYF
. | TRBJ1-3 | TRBV27 | . | TGTGCCAGCAGTTTATCAACCGGGGACACCATATATTTT | CASSLSTGDTIYF
. | TRBJ2-5 | TRBV9 | TRBD1 | TGTGCCAGCAGCGTTTTTTCCGGGACAGGGGGAGAGACCCAGTACTTC | CASSVFSGTGGETQYF
. | TRBJ2-3 | TRBV7-2 | TRBD2 | TGTGCCAGCAGCGAGTGGGGCGGGAGGGCCACAGATACGCAGTATTTT | CASSEWGGRATDTQYF
. | TRBJ1-1 | TRBV5-1 | . | TGCGCCAGCAGCCCCTCCGGGAGGCTTGAAACTGAAGCTTTCTTT | CASSPSGRLETEAFF
. | TRBJ1-2 | TRBV13 | TRBD1 | TGTGCCAGCAGCGCAGCACCGGGACAGGCCGTGTCGGGCTACACCTTC | CASSAAPGQAVSGYTF
. | TRBJ2-7 | TRBV27 | . | TGTGCCAGCAGTTCAGGGGCGTACGAGCAGTACTTC | CASSSGAYEQYF
. | TRBJ1-2 | TRBV6-5 | . | TGTGCCAGCAGTTACTTCGGGGTACCTAACTATGGCTACACCTTC | CASSYFGVPNYGYTF
. | TRBJ2-7 | TRBV28 | TRBD1 | TGTGCCAGCAACCCCTGGACAGGGACCCACGAGCAGTACTTC | CASNPWTGTHEQYF
. | TRBJ2-1 | TRBV29-1 | . | TGCAGCGTTGAAGGGGGAGCGGCCTTACCCTACAATGAGCAGTTCTTC | CSVEGGAALPYNEQFF
. | TRBJ2-3 | TRBV9 | TRBD2 | TGTGCCAGCAGCGCCGCCAGGACTAGCGGGGCCCAGAAGCAGTATTTT | CASSAARTSGAQKQYF
. | TRBJ2-5 | TRBV6-2/TRBV6-3 | TRBD2 | TGTGCCAGCAGCCTCGGTGGCGGGGGGGTTAAGACCCAGTACTTC | CASSLGGGGVKTQYF
. | TRBJ1-5 | TRBV7-2 | . | TGTGCCAGCAGCTTCTATAGCAATCAGCCCCAGCATTTT | CASSFYSNQPQHF
. | TRBJ1-2 | TRBV27 | TRBD1 | TGTGCCAGCAGTCGTCAGGGGGTAGGCTATGGCTACACCTTC | CASSRQGVGYGYTF
. | TRBJ1-2 | TRBV4-3 | . | TGCGCCAGCAGCCAAGATCGTCAGGGCGGCTATGGCTACACCTTC | CASSQDRQGGYGYTF
. | TRBJ2-1 | TRBV11-3 | TRBD2 | TGTGCCAGCAGCTTACCCCCGCGACTAGCGGGACTTAATGAGCAGTTCTTC | CASSLPPRLAGLNEQFF
. | TRBJ2-5 | TRBV12-5 | TRBD2 | TGTGCTAGTGGATTAGGGACTAGCGGGGGGGCGGAGACCCAGTACTTC | CASGLGTSGGAETQYF
. | TRBJ1-3 | TRBV4-1 | . | TGCGCCAGCAGCCGTCTAGAAGTGGGGGGCTCTGGAAACACCATATATTTT | CASSRLEVGGSGNTIYF
. | TRBJ1-4 | TRBV27 | . | TGTGCCAGCAGTTCCCCCTCCGCAGGGGCGAGGGAAAAACTGTTTTTT | CASSSPSAGAREKLFF
. | TRBJ1-1 | TRBV6-2/TRBV6-3 | . | TGTGCCAGCAGTTACTCGAAGGAACGACAGATGAACACTGAAGCTTTCTTT | CASSYSKERQMNTEAFF
. | TRBJ2-2 | TRBV21-1 | . | TGTGCCAGCAGCGCCCGGGTGAACACCGGGGAGCTGTTTTTT | CASSARVNTGELFF
. | TRBJ2-7 | TRBV7-2 | TRBD1 | TGTGCCAGCAGCATCACCGGGACAGGGGCTTACGAGCAGTACTTC | CASSITGTGAYEQYF
. | TRBJ2-2 | TRBV5-1 | TRBD1 | TGCGCCAGCAGCCGACAGGGCTATGCGAATACCGGGGAGCTGTTTTTT | CASSRQGYANTGELFF
. | TRBJ2-7 | TRBV19 | TRBD1 | TGTGCCAGTAGTGACGACAGGGGGAAGGAGCAGTACTTC | CASSDDRGKEQYF
. | TRBJ2-7 | TRBV7-9 | TRBD1 | TGTGCCAGCAGCCGGGGACAGGGAGCTGACGAGCAGTACTTC | CASSRGQGADEQYF
. | TRBJ2-3 | TRBV18 | . | TGTGCCAGCTCGAGCAGCGAGGGGGCAGATACGCAGTATTTT | CASSSSEGADTQYF
. | TRBJ2-7 | TRBV6-5 | TRBD1 | TGTGCCAGCAGCCCCGGACAGGTCTCCTACGAGCAGTACTTC | CASSPGQVSYEQYF
. | TRBJ2-2 | TRBV24-1 | . | TGTGCCACCAGTCCTAGCGAGGGTACCGGGGAGCTGTTTTTT | CATSPSEGTGELFF
. | TRBJ1-1 | TRBV4-1 | . | TGCGCCAGCAGCCATTTTTCCTTAGGGGAAATGAACACTGAAGCTTTCTTT | CASSHFSLGEMNTEAFF
. | TRBJ1-6 | TRBV7-8 | . | TGTGCCAGCAGCTTTTCAGGGGCGGAAAATTCACCCCTCCACTTT | CASSFSGAENSPLHF
. | TRBJ1-1 | TRBV7-9 | . | TGTGCCAGCAGCTTAGTCCGGGAGAACACTGAAGCTTTCTTT | CASSLVRENTEAFF
. | TRBJ1-5 | TRBV6-6 | . | TGTGCCAGCAGTGTGGAGGGTCGGAATCAGCCCCAGCATTTT | CASSVEGRNQPQHF
. | TRBJ2-1 | TRBV6-6 | TRBD2 | TGTGCCAGCAGTTGGGGGGGAGCCTCCTACAATGAGCAGTTCTTC | CASSWGGASYNEQFF
. | TRBJ1-2 | TRBV6-1 | . | TGTGCCAGCAGTGAACGGGGGAACTATGGCTACACCTTC | CASSERGNYGYTF
. | TRBJ1-2 | TRBV7-2 | . | TGTGCCAGCAGCCCCCCACCCTACAACTATGGCTACACCTTC | CASSPPPYNYGYTF
. | TRBJ1-5 | TRBV28 | . | TGTGCCAGCGGCGGGGGGGGGCTTAGGAGCAATCAGCCCCAGCATTTT | CASGGGGLRSNQPQHF
. | TRBJ2-3 | TRBV6-1 | . | TGTGCCAGCAGTCCCCCGGGTGGGGGGACGGGCACGCAGTATTTT | CASSPPGGGTGTQYF
. | TRBJ2-6 | TRBV24-1 | . | TGTGCCACCAGTGACCCATCAGGGAACGGGGCCAACGTCCTGACTTTC | CATSDPSGNGANVLTF
. | TRBJ1-2 | TRBV7-2 | . | TGTGCCAGCAGCAGGGACTTGGCGTATGGCTACACCTTC | CASSRDLAYGYTF
. | TRBJ2-7 | TRBV7-2 | TRBD2 | TGTGCCAGCAGCGCGTCTAGCGGTTCGTACGAGCAGTACTTC | CASSASSGSYEQYF
. | TRBJ2-5 | TRBV7-2 | TRBD2 | TGTGCCAGCAGCAGAGGTAGCGGGGCTGAGACCCAGTACTTC | CASSRGSGAETQYF
once | TRBJ1-2 | TRBV7-9 | . | TGTGCCAGCAGCTTAGCGCTAAGTACGGACGGGAGGGGCTACACCTTC | CASSLALSTDGRGYTF
few | TRBJ2-5 | TRBV6-4 | TRBD1 | TGTGCCAGCAGTGACTTATACTCCGGGACAGAGTACCAAGAGACCCAGTACTTC | CASSDLYSGTEYQETQYF
. | TRBJ2-2 | TRBV14 | . | TGTGCCACCCAAGGACAGGGCCCCACGACTCAGACTAGCAGGAGGGCCGGGGAGCTGTTTTTT | CATQGQGPTTQTSRRAGELFF
. | TRBJ2-7 | TRBV7-6 | TRBD1 | TGTGCCAGCAGCCCTTACAGGGGTTACGAGCAGTACTTC | CASSPYRGYEQYF
once | TRBJ2-2 | TRBV4-3 | TRBD2 | TGCGCCAGCAGCCAAGATCGCCTAGCGGGGAACACCGGGGAGCTGTTTTTT | CASSQDRLAGNTGELFF
few | TRBJ1-1 | TRBV5-1 | TRBD1 | TGCGCCAGCAGCTTACAGGGGAGTGTGAACACTGAAGCTTTCTTT | CASSLQGSVNTEAFF
. | TRBJ1-1 | TRBV19 | TRBD1 | TGTGCCAGTAAAAGGGGGACAGGAGATTTGAACACTGAAGCTTTCTTT | CASKRGTGDLNTEAFF
. | TRBJ1-5 | TRBV7-2 | . | TGTGCCAGCAGCCCCCCGACACTTAGCAATCAGCCCCAGCATTTT | CASSPPTLSNQPQHF
. | TRBJ2-1 | TRBV27 | TRBD1 | TGTGCCAGCAGCGCTCGACAGGGCTCCTACAATGAGCAGTTCTTC | CASSARQGSYNEQFF
. | TRBJ2-2 | TRBV19 | . | TGTGCCAGTTTAACCTGGGACTCGAACACCGGGGAGCTGTTTTTT | CASLTWDSNTGELFF
. | TRBJ1-1 | TRBV29-1 | . | TGCAGCGTCGCGGGACTCATGAACACTGAAGCTTTCTTT | CSVAGLMNTEAFF
. | TRBJ2-7 | TRBV29-1 | . | TGCAGCGTTGAAGAAGGAGGAGGGGGCAACTACGAGCAGTACTTC | CSVEEGGGGNYEQYF
. | TRBJ2-2 | TRBV28 | . | TGTGCCAGCACCTTCGGGTCCGGGGAGCTGTTTTTT | CASTFGSGELFF